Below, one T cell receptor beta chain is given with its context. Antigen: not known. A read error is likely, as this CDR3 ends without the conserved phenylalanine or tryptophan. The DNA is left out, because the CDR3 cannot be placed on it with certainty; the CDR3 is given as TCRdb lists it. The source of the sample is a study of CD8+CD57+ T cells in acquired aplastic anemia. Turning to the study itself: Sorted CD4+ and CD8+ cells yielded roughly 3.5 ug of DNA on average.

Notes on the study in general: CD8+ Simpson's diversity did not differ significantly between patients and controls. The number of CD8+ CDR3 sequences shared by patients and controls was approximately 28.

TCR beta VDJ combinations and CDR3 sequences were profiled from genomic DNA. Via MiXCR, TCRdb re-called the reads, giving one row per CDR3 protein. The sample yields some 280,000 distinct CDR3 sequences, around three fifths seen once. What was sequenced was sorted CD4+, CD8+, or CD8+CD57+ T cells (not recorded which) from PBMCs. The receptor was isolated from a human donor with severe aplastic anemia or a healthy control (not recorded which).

CDR3 loop: CASSFGGANT. The rearrangement links TRBV11-3 to TRBJ2-5; no check of the table's D call, TRBD1, against the DNA was made. Germline CDR1 reads SGHNT; CDR2 reads YENEEA. Both ends counted, the CDR3 spans 10 residues.